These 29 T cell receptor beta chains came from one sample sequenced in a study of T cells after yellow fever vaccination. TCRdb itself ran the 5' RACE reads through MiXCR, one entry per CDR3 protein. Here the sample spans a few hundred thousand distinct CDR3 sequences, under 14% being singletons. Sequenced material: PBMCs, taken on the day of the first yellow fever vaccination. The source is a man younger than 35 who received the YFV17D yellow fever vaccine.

The CDR3: CASSGPAQGYTF. CDR3 coding DNA: TGTGCCAGCAGTGGACCCGCACAGGGCTACACCTTC. The chain combines TRBV28 with TRBJ1-2; D gene unclear. Germline V gene data show CDR1 as MDHEN and CDR2 as SYDVKM. The CDR3 spans 12 residues. Trimming stripped 5 bases from V and 8 bases from J, with 12 bases between.

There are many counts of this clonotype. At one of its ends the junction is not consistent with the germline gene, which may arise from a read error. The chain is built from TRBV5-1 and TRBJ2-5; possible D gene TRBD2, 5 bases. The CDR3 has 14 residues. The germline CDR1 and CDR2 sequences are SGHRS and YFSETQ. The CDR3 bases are TGTGCCAGCAGCTTCTCCGGGGTCCAAGAGACCCAGTACTTC. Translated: CASSFSGVQETQYF.

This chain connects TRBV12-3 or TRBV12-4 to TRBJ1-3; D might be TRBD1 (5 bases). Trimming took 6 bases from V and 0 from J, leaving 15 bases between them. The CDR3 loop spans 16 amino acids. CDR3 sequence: CASRPGRVHSGNTIYF. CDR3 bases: TGTGCCAGCAGGCCGGGACGGGTACACTCTGGAAACACCATATATTTT.

As DNA, the CDR3 is TGTGCCAGCAGCTCCCAGGGAGCGACCGGGGAGCTGTTTTTT. The encoded protein is CASSSQGATGELFF. This sequence joins TRBV7-3 and TRBJ2-2; D might be TRBD1 or TRBD2, each matching 5 bases. The V gene's germline CDR1 is SGHTA and CDR2 FQGTGA. With 4 bases removed from V and 5 bases from J, the gap between germline ends came to 11 bases. The length of the CDR3 is 14 residues.

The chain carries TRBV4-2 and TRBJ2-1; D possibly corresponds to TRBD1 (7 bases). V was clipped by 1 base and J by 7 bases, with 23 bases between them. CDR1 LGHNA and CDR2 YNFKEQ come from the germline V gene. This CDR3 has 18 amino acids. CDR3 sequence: CASSQATWRAGGRNEQFF. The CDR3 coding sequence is TGTGCCAGCAGCCAAGCAACCTGGAGGGCAGGGGGGCGGAATGAGCAGTTCTTC.

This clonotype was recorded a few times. The CDR3: CASRRPGLPYEQYV. Written as DNA, the CDR3 is TGTGCCAGCAGGCGTCCGGGACTACCTTACGAGCAGTACGTC. V gene TRBV28 combines with J gene TRBJ2-7, with 7 bases aligning to TRBD2. This CDR3 contains 14 residues. The germline V gene has CDR1 MDHEN and CDR2 SYDVKM. Germline trimming cut 6 bases from V and 4 bases from J; bases unmatched to any gene: 9.

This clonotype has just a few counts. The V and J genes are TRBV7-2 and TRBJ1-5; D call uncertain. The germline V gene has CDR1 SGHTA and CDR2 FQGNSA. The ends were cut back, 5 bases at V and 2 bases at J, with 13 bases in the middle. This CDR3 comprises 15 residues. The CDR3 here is CASSLTAGGNQPQHF. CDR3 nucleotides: TGTGCCAGCAGCCTAACAGCGGGCGGCAATCAGCCCCAGCATTTT. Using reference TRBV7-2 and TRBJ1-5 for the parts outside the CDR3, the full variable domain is GAGVSQSPSNKVTEKGKDVELRCDPISGHTALYWYRQSLGQGLEFLIYFQGNSAPDKSGLPSDRFSAERTGGSVSTLTIQRTQQEDSAVYLCASSLTAGGNQPQHFGDGTRLSIL.

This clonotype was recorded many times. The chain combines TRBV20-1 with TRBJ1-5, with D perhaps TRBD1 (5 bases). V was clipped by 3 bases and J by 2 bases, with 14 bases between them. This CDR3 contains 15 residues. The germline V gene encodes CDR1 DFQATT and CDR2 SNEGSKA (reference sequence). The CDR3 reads CSASFGAWGNQPQHF. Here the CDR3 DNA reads TGCAGTGCTAGTTTCGGGGCCTGGGGCAATCAGCCCCAGCATTTT.

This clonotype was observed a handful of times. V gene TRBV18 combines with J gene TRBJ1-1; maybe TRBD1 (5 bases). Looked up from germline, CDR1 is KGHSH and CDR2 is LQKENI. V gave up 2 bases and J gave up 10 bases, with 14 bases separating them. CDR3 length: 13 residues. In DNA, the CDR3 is TGTGCCAGCTCACCAGAAGATCAGCAGGGAGCTTTCTTT. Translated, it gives CASSPEDQQGAFF.

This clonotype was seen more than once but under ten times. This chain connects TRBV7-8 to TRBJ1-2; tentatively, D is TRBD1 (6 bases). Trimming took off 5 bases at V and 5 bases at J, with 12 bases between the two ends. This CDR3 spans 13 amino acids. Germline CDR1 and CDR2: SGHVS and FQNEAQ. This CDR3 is CASSISGVYGYTF. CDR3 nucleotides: TGTGCCAGCAGCATTTCAGGGGTGTATGGCTACACCTTC.

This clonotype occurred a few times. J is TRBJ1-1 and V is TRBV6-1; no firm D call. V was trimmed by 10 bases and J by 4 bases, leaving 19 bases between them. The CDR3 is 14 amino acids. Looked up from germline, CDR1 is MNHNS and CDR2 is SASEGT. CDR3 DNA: TGTGCCACCGGGCCAAGGCCGAATCCCACTGAAGCTTTCTTT. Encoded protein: CATGPRPNPTEAFF.

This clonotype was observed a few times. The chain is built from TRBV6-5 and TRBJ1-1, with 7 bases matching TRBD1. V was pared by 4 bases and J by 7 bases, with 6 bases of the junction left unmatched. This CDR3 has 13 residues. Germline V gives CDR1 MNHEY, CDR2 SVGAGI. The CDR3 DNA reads TGTGCCAGCAGTTGGATACAGGGGTATGAAGCTTTCTTT. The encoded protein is CASSWIQGYEAFF.

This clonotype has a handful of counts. The CDR3 bases are TGCGCCAGCAGCTCTGGCCCGGGGGTAAACACTGAAGCTTTCTTT. This sequence encodes CASSSGPGVNTEAFF. The chain uses TRBV5-1 and TRBJ1-1; tentatively, D is TRBD1 (5 bases). Germline-derived CDR1 and CDR2 are SGHRS and YFSETQ. The CDR3 is made up of 15 amino acids. V was clipped by 3 bases and J by 2 bases, with 14 bases between them.

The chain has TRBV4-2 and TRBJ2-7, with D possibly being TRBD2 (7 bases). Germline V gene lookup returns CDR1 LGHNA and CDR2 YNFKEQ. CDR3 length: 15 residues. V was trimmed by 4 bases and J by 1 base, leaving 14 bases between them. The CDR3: CASSPHGGQSYEQYF. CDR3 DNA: TGTGCCAGCAGCCCCCACGGGGGGCAGTCCTACGAGCAGTACTTC.

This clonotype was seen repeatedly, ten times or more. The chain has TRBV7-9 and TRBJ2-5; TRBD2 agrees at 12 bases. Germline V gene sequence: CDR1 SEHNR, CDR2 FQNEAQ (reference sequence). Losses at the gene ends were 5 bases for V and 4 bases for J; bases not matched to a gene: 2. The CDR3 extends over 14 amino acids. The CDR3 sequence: CASSPTSGGETQYF. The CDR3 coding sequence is TGTGCCAGCAGCCCGACTAGCGGGGGAGAGACCCAGTACTTC.

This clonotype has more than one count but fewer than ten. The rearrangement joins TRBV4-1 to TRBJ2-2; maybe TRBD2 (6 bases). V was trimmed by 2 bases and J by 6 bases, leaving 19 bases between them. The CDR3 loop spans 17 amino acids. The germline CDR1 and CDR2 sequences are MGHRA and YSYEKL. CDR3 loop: CASSQFPREASAGELFF. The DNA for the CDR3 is TGCGCCAGCAGCCAATTCCCCAGGGAGGCGAGCGCCGGGGAGCTGTTTTTT.

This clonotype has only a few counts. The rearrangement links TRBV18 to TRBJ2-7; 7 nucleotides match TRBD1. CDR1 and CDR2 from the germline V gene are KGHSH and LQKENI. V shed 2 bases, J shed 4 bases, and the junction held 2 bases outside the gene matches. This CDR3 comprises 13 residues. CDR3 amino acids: CASSPAQGYEQYF. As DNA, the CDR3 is TGTGCCAGCTCACCAGCACAGGGGTACGAGCAGTACTTC.

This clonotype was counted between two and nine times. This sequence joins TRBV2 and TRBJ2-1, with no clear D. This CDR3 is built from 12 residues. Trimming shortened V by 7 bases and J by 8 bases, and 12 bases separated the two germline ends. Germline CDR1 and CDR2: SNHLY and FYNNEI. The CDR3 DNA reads TGTGCCAGCATCACACTCACCTATGAGCAGTTCTTC. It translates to CASITLTYEQFF.

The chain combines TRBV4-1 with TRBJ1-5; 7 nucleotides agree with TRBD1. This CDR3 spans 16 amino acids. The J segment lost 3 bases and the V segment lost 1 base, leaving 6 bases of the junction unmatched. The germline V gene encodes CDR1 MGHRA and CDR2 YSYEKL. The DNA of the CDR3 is TGCGCCAGCAGCCAAGGGCCCGGGACAGCCAATCAGCCCCAGCATTTT. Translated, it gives CASSQGPGTANQPQHF.

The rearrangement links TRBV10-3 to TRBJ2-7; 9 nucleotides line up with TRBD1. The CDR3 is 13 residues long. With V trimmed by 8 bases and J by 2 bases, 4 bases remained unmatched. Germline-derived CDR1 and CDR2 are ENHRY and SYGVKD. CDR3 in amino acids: CAISGTGPYEQYV. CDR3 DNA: TGTGCCATCTCCGGGACAGGGCCCTACGAGCAGTACGTC.

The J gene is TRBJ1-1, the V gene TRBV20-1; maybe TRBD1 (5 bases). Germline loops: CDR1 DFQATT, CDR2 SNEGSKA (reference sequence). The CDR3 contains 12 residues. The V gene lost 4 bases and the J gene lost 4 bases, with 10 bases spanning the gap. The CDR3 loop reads CSANLQVTEAFF. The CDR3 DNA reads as TGCAGTGCTAACCTACAGGTCACTGAAGCTTTCTTT.

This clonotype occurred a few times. CDR3 in DNA: TGTGCCAGCAGCTTAGCGCGTGTGGGGCTGGAGACCCAGTACTTC. The encoded protein is CASSLARVGLETQYF. The gene calls are TRBV7-9 and TRBJ2-5, with D possibly being TRBD1 (5 bases). CDR1 is SEHNR and CDR2 is FQNEAQ in the germline V gene (reference sequence). V was shortened by 0 bases and J by 5 bases, with 13 bases between the two germline ends. The CDR3 covers 15 residues.

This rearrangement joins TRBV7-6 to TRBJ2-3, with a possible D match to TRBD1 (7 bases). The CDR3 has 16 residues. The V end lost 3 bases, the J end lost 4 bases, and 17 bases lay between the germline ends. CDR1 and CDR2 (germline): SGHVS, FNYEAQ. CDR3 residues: CASSFEVAGGSDTQYF. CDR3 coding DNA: TGTGCCAGCAGCTTTGAAGTGGCAGGGGGGTCAGATACGCAGTATTTT. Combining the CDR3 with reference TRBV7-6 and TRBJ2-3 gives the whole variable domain GAGVSQSPRYKVTKRGQDVALRCDPISGHVSLYWYRQALGQGPEFLTYFNYEAQQDKSGLPNDRFSAERPEGSISTLTIQRTEQRDSAMYRCASSFEVAGGSDTQYFGPGTRLTVL.

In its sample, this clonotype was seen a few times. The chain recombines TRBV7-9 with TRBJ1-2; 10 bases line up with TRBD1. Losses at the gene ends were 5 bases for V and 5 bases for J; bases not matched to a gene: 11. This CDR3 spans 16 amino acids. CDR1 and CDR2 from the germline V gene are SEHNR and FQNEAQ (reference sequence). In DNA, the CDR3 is TGTGCCAGCAGCCCCCGAGGGACAGGGGTATGGTATGGCTACACCTTC. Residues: CASSPRGTGVWYGYTF.

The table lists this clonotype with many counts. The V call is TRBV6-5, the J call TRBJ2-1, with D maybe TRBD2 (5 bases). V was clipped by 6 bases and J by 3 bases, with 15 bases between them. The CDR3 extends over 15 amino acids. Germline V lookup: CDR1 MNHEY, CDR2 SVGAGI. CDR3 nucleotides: TGTGCCAGCAGCAAGGACTTCCGCCTCTACAATGAGCAGTTCTTC. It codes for CASSKDFRLYNEQFF.

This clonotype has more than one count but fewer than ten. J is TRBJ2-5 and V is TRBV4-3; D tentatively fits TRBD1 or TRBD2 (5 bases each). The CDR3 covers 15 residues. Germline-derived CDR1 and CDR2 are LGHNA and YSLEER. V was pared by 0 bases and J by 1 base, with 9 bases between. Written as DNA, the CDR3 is TGCGCCAGCAGCCAAGATGGGGGATTCCAAGAGACCCAGTACTTC. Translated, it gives CASSQDGGFQETQYF.

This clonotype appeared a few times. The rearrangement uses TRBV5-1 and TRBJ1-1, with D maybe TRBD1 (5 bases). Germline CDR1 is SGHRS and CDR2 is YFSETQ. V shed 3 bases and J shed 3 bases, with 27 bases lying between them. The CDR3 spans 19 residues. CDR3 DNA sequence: TGCGCCAGCAGCTCCTTTCCGGGACGCAAGGGAGTATCGGACACTGAAGCTTTCTTT. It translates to CASSSFPGRKGVSDTEAFF.

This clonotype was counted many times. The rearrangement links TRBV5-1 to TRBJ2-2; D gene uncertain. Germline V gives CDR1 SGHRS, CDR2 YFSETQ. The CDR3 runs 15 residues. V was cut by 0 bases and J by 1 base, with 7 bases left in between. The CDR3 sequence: CASSLVAVNTGELFF. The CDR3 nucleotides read TGCGCCAGCAGCTTGGTAGCCGTGAACACCGGGGAGCTGTTTTTT. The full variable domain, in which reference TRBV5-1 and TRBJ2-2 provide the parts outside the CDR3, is KAGVTQTPRYLIKTRGQQVTLSCSPISGHRSVSWYQQTPGQGLQFLFEYFSETQRNKGNFPGRFSGRQFSNSRSEMNVSTLELGDSALYLCASSLVAVNTGELFFGEGSRLTVL.

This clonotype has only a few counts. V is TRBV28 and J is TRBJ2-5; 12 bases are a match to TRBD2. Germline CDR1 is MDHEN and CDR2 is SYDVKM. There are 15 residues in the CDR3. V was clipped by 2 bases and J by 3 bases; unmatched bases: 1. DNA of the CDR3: TGTGCCAGCAGTTTACTAGCGGGGGGGGAAGAGACCCAGTACTTC. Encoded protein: CASSLLAGGEETQYF.